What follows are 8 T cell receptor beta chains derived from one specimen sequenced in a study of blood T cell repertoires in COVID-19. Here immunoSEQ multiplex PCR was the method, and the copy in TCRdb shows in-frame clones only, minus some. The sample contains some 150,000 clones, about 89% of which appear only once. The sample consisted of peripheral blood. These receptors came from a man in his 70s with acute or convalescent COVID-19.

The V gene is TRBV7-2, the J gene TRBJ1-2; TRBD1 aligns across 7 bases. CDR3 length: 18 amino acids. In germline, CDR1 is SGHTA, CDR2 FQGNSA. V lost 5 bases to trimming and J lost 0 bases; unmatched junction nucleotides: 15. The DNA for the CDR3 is TGTGCCAGCAGCGGAGATCCGGGACAGAGATTAGCTAACTATGGCTACACCTTC. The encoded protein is CASSGDPGQRLANYGYTF.

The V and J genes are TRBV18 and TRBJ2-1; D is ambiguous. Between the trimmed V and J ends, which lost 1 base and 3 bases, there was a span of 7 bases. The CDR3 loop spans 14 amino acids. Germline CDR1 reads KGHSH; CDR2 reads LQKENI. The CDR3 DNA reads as TGTGCCAGCTCACCACTTAGTATCTACAATGAGCAGTTCTTC. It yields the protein CASSPLSIYNEQFF.

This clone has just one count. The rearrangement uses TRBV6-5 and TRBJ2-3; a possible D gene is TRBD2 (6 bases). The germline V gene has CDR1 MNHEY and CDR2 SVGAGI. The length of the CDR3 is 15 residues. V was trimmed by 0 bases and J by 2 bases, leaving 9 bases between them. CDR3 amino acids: CASSYSRGPTDTQYF. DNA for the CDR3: TGTGCCAGCAGTTACTCGCGGGGACCCACAGATACGCAGTATTTT.

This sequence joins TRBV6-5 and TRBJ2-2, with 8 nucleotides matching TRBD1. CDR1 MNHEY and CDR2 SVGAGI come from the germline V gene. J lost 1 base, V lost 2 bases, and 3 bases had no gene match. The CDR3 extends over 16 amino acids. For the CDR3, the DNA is TGTGCCAGCAGTTACGGGACAGGATTGAACACCGGGGAGCTGTTTTTT. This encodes CASSYGTGLNTGELFF.

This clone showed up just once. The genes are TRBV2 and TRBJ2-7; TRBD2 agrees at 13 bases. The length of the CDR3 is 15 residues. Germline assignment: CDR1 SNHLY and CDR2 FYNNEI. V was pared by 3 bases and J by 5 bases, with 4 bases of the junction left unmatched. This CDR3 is CASSDVGLAGDEQYF. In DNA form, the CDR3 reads TGTGCCAGCAGTGACGTCGGACTAGCGGGGGACGAGCAGTACTTC. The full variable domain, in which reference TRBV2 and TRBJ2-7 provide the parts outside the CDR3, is EPEVTQTPSHQVTQMGQEVILRCVPISNHLYFYWYRQILGQKVEFLVSFYNNEISEKSEIFDDQFSVERPDGSNFTLKIRSTKLEDSAMYFCASSDVGLAGDEQYFGPGTRLTVT.

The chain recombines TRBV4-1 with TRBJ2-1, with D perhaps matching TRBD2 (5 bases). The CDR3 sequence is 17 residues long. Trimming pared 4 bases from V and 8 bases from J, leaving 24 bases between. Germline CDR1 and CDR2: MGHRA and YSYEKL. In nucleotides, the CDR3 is TGCGCCAGCAGCCTGAGCGGTTTCCCAGCCAAGAGCGATGAGCAGTTCTTC. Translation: CASSLSGFPAKSDEQFF.

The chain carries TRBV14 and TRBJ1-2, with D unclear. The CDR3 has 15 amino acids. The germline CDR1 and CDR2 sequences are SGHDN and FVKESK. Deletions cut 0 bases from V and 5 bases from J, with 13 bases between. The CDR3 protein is CASSQDGAGFYGYTF. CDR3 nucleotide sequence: TGTGCCAGCAGCCAAGATGGCGCCGGGTTTTATGGCTACACCTTC.

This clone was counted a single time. The chain's CDR3 is CATSRDSARGYIQYF. The CDR3 coding sequence is TGTGCCACCAGCAGAGATTCCGCTAGAGGGTACATTCAGTACTTC. V and J are TRBV15 and TRBJ2-4; the D gene is possibly TRBD2 (5 bases). This CDR3 has 15 amino acids. CDR1 is LNHNV and CDR2 is YYDKDF in the germline V gene (reference sequence). V gave up 0 bases and J gave up 8 bases, with 14 bases separating them.